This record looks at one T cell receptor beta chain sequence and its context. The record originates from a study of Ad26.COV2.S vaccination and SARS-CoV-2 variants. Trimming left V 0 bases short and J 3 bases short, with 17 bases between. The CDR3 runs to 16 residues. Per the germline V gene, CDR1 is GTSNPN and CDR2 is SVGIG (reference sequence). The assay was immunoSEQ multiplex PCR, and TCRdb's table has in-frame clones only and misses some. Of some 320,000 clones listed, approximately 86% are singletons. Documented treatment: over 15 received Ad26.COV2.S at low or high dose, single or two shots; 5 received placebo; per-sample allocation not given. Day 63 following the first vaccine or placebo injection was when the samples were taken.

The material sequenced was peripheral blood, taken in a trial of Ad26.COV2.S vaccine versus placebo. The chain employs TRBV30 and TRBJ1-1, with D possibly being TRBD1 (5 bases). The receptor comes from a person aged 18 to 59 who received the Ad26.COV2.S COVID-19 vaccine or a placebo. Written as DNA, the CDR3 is TGTGCCTGGAGTGTCCCACTATCGTGGGGGGACACTGAAGCTTTCTTT. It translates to CAWSVPLSWGDTEAFF.